Presented here are 27 T cell receptor beta chains from one specimen sequenced in a study of T cells in Graves' hyperthyroidism and ophthalmopathy. Amplification of TCR beta CDR3 regions was performed using RNA transcripts as template. The study used the HTBI primer set for a first-round RT-PCR of the TCR CDR3. MiXCR was run by TCRdb on the multiplex PCR reads, yielding one entry per CDR3 protein. The top ten clones hold 11% of a sample with some 500,000 distinct CDR3 sequences, around 22% of them seen once. The sample taken for sequencing was blood. The receptors derive from a woman aged 25 to 39 with Graves' ophthalmopathy.

As to this clonotype: Given a much more abundant clone one base away, this may be a read error. This chain links TRBV6-5 with TRBJ1-1; TRBD1 matches 10 bases. The CDR3 extends over 14 amino acids. Germline values: CDR1 MNHEY, CDR2 SVGAGI. CDR3 sequence reads: CASNSGQGSTEACF. CDR3 bases: TGTGCCAGCAATTCGGGACAGGGGAGCACTGAAGCTTGCTTT.

In this sample, this clonotype turned up once. This may be a read error: a much more frequent sequence differs by one nucleotide. The genes are TRBV6-2 or TRBV6-3 and TRBJ1-2; no clear D gene. CDR3 length equals 12 residues. Germline values: CDR1 MNHEY, CDR2 SVGEGT. The CDR3 DNA follows: TGTGCCAACAGTTACTCGATGCGGCGCTACACCTTC. Translating it yields CANSYSMRRYTF.

Ten or more counts support this clonotype. V is TRBV19 and J is TRBJ2-7; TRBD2 matches at 8 bases. The junction had 15 bases not matched to a gene; V was cut back by 7 bases and J by 7 bases. The CDR3 is 15 residues long. Germline V gene sequence: CDR1 LNHDA, CDR2 SQIVND (reference sequence). This CDR3 is CASNPKGLEGREQYF. CDR3 in DNA: TGTGCCAGTAATCCTAAGGGACTAGAAGGTCGGGAGCAGTACTTC.

V is TRBV6-1 and J is TRBJ2-7; TRBD1 might be the D (6 bases). Germline V gene lookup returns CDR1 MNHNS and CDR2 SASEGT. This CDR3 has 14 residues. Trimming stripped 8 bases from V and 4 bases from J, with 18 bases between. The CDR3 spells CASSYQGPRYEQYF. In nucleotides, the CDR3 is TGTGCCAGCTCTTATCAGGGGCCGAGGTACGAGCAGTACTTC.

The table lists this clonotype with a few counts. V usage is TRBV4-3 and J usage is TRBJ1-1; a weak D match, TRBD1 (5 bases). The V end was cut by 1 base, the J end by 2 bases, with 14 bases between. Germline V gene data show CDR1 as LGHNA and CDR2 as YSLEER. This CDR3 spans 16 amino acids. CDR3 loop: CASSQVVVGTNTEAFF. CDR3 coding DNA: TGCGCCAGCAGCCAAGTTGTCGTAGGGACTAACACTGAAGCTTTCTTT.

This clonotype was recorded at least ten times. The genes are TRBV5-5 and TRBJ1-5; no clear D gene. In germline, CDR1 is SGHKS, CDR2 YYEKEE (reference sequence). This CDR3 spans 13 amino acids. V dropped 3 bases and J dropped 5 bases, with 9 bases sitting between them. DNA for the CDR3: TGTGCCAGCAGCTCGTACATCGATCAGCCCCAGCATTTT. It encodes CASSSYIDQPQHF.

This clonotype appeared many times. This chain uses TRBV7-3 with TRBJ2-5, with TRBD1 identical over 12 bases. CDR1 and CDR2 from the germline V gene are SGHTA and FQGTGA. This CDR3 has 15 residues. J lost 4 bases, V lost 5 bases, and 5 bases had no gene match. The CDR3 DNA sequence: TGTGCCAGCAGCGCCGGGACAGGGGGCGGAGAGACCCAGTACTTC. This translates into CASSAGTGGGETQYF.

This clonotype came up many times. V usage is TRBV9 and J usage is TRBJ2-7, with D perhaps TRBD1 (5 bases). The CDR3 extends over 15 amino acids. Trimming took 0 bases from V and 2 from J, leaving 12 bases between them. Looked up from germline, CDR1 is SGDLS and CDR2 is YYNGEE. CDR3: CASSVGPDRTYEQYF. As DNA, the CDR3 is TGTGCCAGCAGCGTAGGCCCCGACAGAACCTACGAGCAGTACTTC.

This clonotype appeared once. The V gene is TRBV12-3 or TRBV12-4, the J gene TRBJ2-3; no reliable D call. Trimming pared 6 bases from V and 1 base from J, leaving 14 bases between. This CDR3 contains 15 residues. Here the CDR3 reads CASSSRRLGTDTQYF. The CDR3 DNA reads as TGTGCCAGCAGCTCCAGACGGCTGGGCACAGATACGCAGTATTTT.

This clonotype was seen a single time. The chain has TRBV2 and TRBJ2-7, with D unclear. Germline V CDR1 and CDR2: SNHLY, FYNNEI. The CDR3 is made up of 11 amino acids. V gave up 8 bases and J gave up 6 bases, with 11 bases separating them. CDR3 nucleotides: TGTGCCAGCGGAACACATGGCGAGCAGTACTTC. This sequence encodes CASGTHGEQYF.

This clonotype was seen ten or more times. J is TRBJ1-2 and V is TRBV12-3 or TRBV12-4; no clear D gene. V dropped 3 bases and J dropped 6 bases, with 11 bases sitting between them. The length of the CDR3 is 13 residues. The CDR3 loop is CASSFRMKDGYTF. The CDR3 bases are TGTGCCAGCAGTTTTCGGATGAAGGATGGCTACACCTTC.

This clonotype was recorded at least ten times. CDR3 region: CASSQFGTGELFF. The CDR3 DNA reads TGTGCCAGCAGCCAGTTCGGAACCGGGGAGCTGTTTTTT. The gene calls are TRBV4-2 and TRBJ2-2; D is unclear. This CDR3 has 13 residues. The V end was cut by 3 bases, the J end by 5 bases, with 7 bases between. In germline, CDR1 is LGHNA, CDR2 YNFKEQ.

This clonotype was counted a few times. At one end, the junction sequence differs from germline, possibly due to a read error. V and J are TRBV5-1 and TRBJ1-1; D is unresolved. This CDR3 comprises 13 residues. Per the germline V gene, CDR1 is SGHRS and CDR2 is YFSETQ. The CDR3 region has the DNA TGTGCCAGCAGCTCCCAATTGAACACTGAAGCTTTCTTT. Translated, it gives CASSSQLNTEAFF.

The V call is TRBV15, the J call TRBJ1-2; D unclear. This CDR3 region has 13 residues. V was pared by 3 bases and J by 2 bases, with 7 bases between. CDR1 and CDR2 (germline): LNHNV, YYDKDF (reference sequence). CDR3 nucleotide sequence: TGTGCCACCAGCAGCCCTCAAAACTATGGCTACACCTTC. As protein: CATSSPQNYGYTF.

This clonotype came up many times. The V call is TRBV11-2, the J call TRBJ1-2; 10 bases fit TRBD1. CDR3 length equals 14 residues. Trimming took 5 bases from V and 8 from J; bases not matched to a gene: 8. Germline V gene sequence: CDR1 SGHAT, CDR2 FQNNGV. The CDR3 sequence: CASSGDDRGRGYTF. The CDR3 nucleotides read TGTGCCAGCAGCGGAGACGACAGGGGGCGAGGCTACACCTTC.

Comment on this clonotype: Without the conserved terminal phenylalanine or tryptophan, this CDR3 likely stems from a read error. The chain recombines TRBV6-2 or TRBV6-3 with TRBJ1-5; D is perhaps TRBD1 (5 bases). Germline V gene data show CDR1 as MNHEY and CDR2 as SVGEGT. The CDR3 extends over 16 amino acids. V lost 5 bases and J lost 7, with 21 bases in between. CDR3 in amino acids: CASSPRSGRVGQPQHV. CDR3 sequence (DNA): TGTGCCAGCAGTCCGAGGTCAGGGCGAGTAGGGCAGCCCCAGCATGTT.

J is TRBJ1-1 and V is TRBV20-1; maybe TRBD1 (5 bases). Germline V CDR1 and CDR2: DFQATT, SNEGSKA (reference sequence). CDR3 length: 14 amino acids. The V gene lost 4 bases and the J gene lost 3 bases, with 15 bases spanning the gap. CDR3 nucleotide sequence: TGCAGTGCTATACGCCGGGACGGGTACACTGAAGCTTTCTTT. This translates into CSAIRRDGYTEAFF.

The table lists this clonotype with many counts. The chain joins TRBV30 to TRBJ1-5; D not resolved. The CDR3 runs 13 residues. CDR1 and CDR2 from the germline V gene are GTSNPN and SVGIG (reference sequence). Between the trimmed V and J ends, which lost 1 base and 5 bases, there was a span of 9 bases. The CDR3 spells CAWSARGDQPQHF. For the CDR3, the DNA is TGTGCCTGGAGTGCGCGGGGTGATCAGCCCCAGCATTTT. Filled out from reference TRBV30 and TRBJ1-5, the complete variable domain reads SQTIHQWPATLVQPVGSPLSLECTVEGTSNPNLYWYRQAAGRGLQLLFYSVGIGQISSEVPQNLSASRPQDRQFILSSKKLLLSDSGFYLCAWSARGDQPQHFGDGTRLSIL.

As regards this clonotype: This sequence may be a read error, since a much larger clone differs from it by one base. This chain joins TRBV6-2 or TRBV6-3 and TRBJ2-7; D uncertain. The V and J ends lost 3 bases and 3 bases respectively, with 15 bases between them. CDR1 and CDR2 (germline): MNHEY, SVGEGT. The CDR3 consists of 15 residues. The CDR3 DNA sequence: TGTGCCAGCAGTTATGGGCCAGTGGCTATCTACGAGCAGTACTTC. Residues: CASSYGPVAIYEQYF.

This clonotype was detected only a few times. This chain links TRBV28 with TRBJ1-2; weak D call: TRBD1 (6 bases). There are 16 residues in the CDR3. The V and J ends lost 6 bases and 0 bases respectively, with 17 bases between them. Germline CDR1 is MDHEN and CDR2 is SYDVKM. As DNA, the CDR3 is TGTGCCAGCAGCCTCGGGACATACGAAGCTAACTATGGCTACACCTTC. Residues: CASSLGTYEANYGYTF.

The chain carries TRBV6-1 and TRBJ2-7; 8 bases are a match to TRBD1. There are 13 residues in the CDR3. The V and J ends lost 8 bases and 4 bases, in that order; junction bases with no gene match: 7. Per the germline V gene, CDR1 is MNHNS and CDR2 is SASEGT. CDR3 loop: CASCSDRGYEQYF. The CDR3, as DNA: TGTGCCAGCTGCAGCGACAGGGGTTACGAGCAGTACTTC.

This clonotype was observed a handful of times. The V gene is TRBV19, the J gene TRBJ1-2; D gene unclear. Between the trimmed V and J ends, which lost 5 bases and 8 bases, there was a span of 18 bases. This CDR3 is 14 amino acids long. The V gene's germline CDR1 is LNHDA and CDR2 SQIVND (reference sequence). CDR3 sequence: CASSPHQRVDGYTF. The CDR3 DNA follows: TGTGCCAGTAGTCCCCATCAGCGGGTGGACGGCTACACCTTC.

V gene TRBV19 combines with J gene TRBJ2-7; D is unclear. The CDR3 is 12 residues long. The V and J ends lost 8 bases and 1 base respectively, with 9 bases between them. Germline V CDR1 and CDR2: LNHDA, SQIVND (reference sequence). The CDR3 DNA reads TGTGCCAGTGTCTCGGCGTCCTACGAGCAGTACTTC. The encoded protein is CASVSASYEQYF. The full variable domain, completed using reference TRBV19 and TRBJ2-7, is DGGITQSPKYLFRKEGQNVTLSCEQNLNHDAMYWYRQDPGQGLRLIYYSQIVNDFQKGDIAEGYSVSREKKESFPLTVTSAQKNPTAFYLCASVSASYEQYFGPGTRLTVT.

This chain uses TRBV11-2 with TRBJ2-5; weak D call: TRBD2 (5 bases). Germline assignment: CDR1 SGHAT and CDR2 FQNNGV. CDR3 length equals 13 residues. Trimming took off 8 bases at V and 1 base at J, with 11 bases between the two ends. The CDR3 DNA is TGTGCCAGCGAGCGAGGGATCCAAGAGACCCAGTACTTC. Its protein product is CASERGIQETQYF.

This clonotype has at least ten counts. The chain links TRBV19 to TRBJ2-6, with unresolved D. V gave up 6 bases and J gave up 0 bases, with 6 bases separating them. The CDR3 has 14 residues. Germline CDR1 and CDR2: LNHDA and SQIVND (reference sequence). The CDR3, as DNA: TGTGCCAGTAGAGGCTACTCTGGGGCCAACGTCCTGACTTTC. Its translation is CASRGYSGANVLTF.

At least ten counts were recorded for this clonotype. This sequence joins TRBV9 and TRBJ2-2; D is unclear. The length of the CDR3 is 12 residues. The V end was cut by 5 bases, the J end by 4 bases, with 6 bases between. Germline CDR1 SGDLS, CDR2 YYNGEE. The CDR3 DNA sequence: TGTGCCAGCAGTTGGGCCACCGGGGAGCTGTTTTTT. This codes for CASSWATGELFF.

The chain uses TRBV7-6 and TRBJ2-5; D tentatively reads TRBD1 or TRBD2 (5 bases each). This CDR3 is 17 amino acids long. From germline, CDR1 is SGHVS and CDR2 FNYEAQ. Trimming pared 3 bases from V and 1 base from J, leaving 18 bases between. In nucleotides, the CDR3 is TGTGCCAGCAGCTTGGGGTACGGGGACCGGTTCCAAGAGACCCAGTACTTC. Its protein product is CASSLGYGDRFQETQYF.